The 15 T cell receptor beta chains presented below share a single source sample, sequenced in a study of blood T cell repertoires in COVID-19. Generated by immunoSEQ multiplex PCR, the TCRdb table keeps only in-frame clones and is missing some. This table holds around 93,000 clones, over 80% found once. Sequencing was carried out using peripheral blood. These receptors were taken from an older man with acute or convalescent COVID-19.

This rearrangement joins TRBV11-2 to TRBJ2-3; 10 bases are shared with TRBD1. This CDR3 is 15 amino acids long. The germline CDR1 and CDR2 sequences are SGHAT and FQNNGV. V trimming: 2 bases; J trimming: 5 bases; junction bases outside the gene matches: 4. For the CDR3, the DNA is TGTGCCAGCAGCTTACTGACAGGGGGCAAAGATACGCAGTATTTT. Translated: CASSLLTGGKDTQYF.

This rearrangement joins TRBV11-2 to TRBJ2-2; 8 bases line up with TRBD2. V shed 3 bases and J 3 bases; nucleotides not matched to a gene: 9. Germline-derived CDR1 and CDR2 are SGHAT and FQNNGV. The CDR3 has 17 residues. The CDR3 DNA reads TGTGCCAGCAGCTTGGTGCCTGAGCGGGGGTACACCGGGGAGCTGTTTTTT. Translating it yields CASSLVPERGYTGELFF. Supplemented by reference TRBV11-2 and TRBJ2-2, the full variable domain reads EAGVAQSPRYKIIEKRQSVAFWCNPISGHATLYWYQQILGQGPKLLIQFQNNGVVDDSQLPKDRFSAERLKGVDSTLKIQPAKLEDSAVYLCASSLVPERGYTGELFFGEGSRLTVL.

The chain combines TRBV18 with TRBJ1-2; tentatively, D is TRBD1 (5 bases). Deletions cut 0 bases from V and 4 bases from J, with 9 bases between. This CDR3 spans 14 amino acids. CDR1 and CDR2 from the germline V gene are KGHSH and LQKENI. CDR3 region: CASSPPGTGYGYTF. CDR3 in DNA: TGTGCCAGCTCACCACCAGGAACAGGCTATGGCTACACCTTC.

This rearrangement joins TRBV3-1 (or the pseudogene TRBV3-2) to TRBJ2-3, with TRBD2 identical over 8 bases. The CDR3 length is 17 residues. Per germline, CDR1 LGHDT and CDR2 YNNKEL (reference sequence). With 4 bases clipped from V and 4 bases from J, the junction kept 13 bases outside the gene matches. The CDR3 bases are TGTGCCAGCAGCCTGAGGGGACTAGGGGGGATTTCAGATACGCAGTATTTT. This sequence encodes CASSLRGLGGISDTQYF.

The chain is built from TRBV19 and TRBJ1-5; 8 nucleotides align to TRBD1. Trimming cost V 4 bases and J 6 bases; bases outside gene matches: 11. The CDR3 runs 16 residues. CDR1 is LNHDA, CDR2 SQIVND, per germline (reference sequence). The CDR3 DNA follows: TGTGCCAGTAGTACAGCCTTAGGACAGGGAACTCAGCCCCAGCATTTT. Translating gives CASSTALGQGTQPQHF.

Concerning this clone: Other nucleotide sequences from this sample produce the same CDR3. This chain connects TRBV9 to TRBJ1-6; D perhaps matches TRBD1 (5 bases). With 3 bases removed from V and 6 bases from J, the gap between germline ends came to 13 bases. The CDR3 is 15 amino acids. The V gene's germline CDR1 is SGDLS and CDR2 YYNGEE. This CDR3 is CASSAAGRGNSPLHF. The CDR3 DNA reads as TGTGCCAGCAGCGCCGCGGGACGCGGTAATTCACCCCTCCACTTT. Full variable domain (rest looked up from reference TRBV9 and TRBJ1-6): DSGVTQTPKHLITATGQRVTLRCSPRSGDLSVYWYQQSLDQGLQFLIQYYNGEERAKGNILERFSAQQFPDLHSELNLSSLELGDSALYFCASSAAGRGNSPLHFGNGTRLTVT.

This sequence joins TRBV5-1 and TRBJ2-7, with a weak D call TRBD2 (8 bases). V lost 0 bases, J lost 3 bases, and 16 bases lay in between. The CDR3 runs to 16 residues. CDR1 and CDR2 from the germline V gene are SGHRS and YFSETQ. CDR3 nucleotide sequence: TGCGCCAGCAGCTTGGCGGGGGGGGACAGAAGCTACGAGCAGTACTTC. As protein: CASSLAGGDRSYEQYF.

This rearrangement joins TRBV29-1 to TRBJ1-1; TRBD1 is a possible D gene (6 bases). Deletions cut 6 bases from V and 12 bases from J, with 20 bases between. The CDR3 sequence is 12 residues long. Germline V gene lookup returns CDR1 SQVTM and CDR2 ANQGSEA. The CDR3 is CSVGTVRGRPFF. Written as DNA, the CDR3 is TGCAGCGTCGGAACTGTCAGGGGTAGACCTTTCTTT. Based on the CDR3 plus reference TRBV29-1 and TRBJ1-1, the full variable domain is SAVISQKPSRDICQRGTSLTIQCQVDSQVTMMFWYRQQPGQSLTLIATANQGSEATYESGFVIDKFPISRPNLTFSTLTVSNMSPEDSSIYLCSVGTVRGRPFFGQGTRLTVV.

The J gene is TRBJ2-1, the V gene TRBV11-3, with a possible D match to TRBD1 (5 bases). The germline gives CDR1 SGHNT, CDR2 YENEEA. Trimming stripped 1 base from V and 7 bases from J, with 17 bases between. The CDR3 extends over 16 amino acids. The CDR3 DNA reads TGTGCCAGCAGCTTAGTGGGGCAGGGTAAGGGGAATGAGCAGTTCTTC. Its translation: CASSLVGQGKGNEQFF.

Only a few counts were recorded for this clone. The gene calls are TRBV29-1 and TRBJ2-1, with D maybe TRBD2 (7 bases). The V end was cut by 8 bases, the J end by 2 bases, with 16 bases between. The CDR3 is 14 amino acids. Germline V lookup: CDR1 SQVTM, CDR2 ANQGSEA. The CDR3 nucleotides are TGCAGCTTGGGGGGGCTACCCACCTACAATGAGCAGTTCTTC. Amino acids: CSLGGLPTYNEQFF.

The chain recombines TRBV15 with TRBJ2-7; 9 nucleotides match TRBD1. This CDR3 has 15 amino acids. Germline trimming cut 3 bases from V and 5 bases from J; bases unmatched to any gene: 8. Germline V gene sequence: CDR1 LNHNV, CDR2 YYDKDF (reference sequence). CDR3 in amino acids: CATSRDRGRGDEQYF. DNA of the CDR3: TGTGCCACCAGCAGGGACAGGGGAAGGGGAGACGAGCAGTACTTC. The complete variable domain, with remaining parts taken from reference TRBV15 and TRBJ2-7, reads DAMVIQNPRYQVTQFGKPVTLSCSQTLNHNVMYWYQQKSSQAPKLLFHYYDKDFNNEADTPDNFQSRRPNTSFCFLDIRSPGLGDTAMYLCATSRDRGRGDEQYFGPGTRLTVT.

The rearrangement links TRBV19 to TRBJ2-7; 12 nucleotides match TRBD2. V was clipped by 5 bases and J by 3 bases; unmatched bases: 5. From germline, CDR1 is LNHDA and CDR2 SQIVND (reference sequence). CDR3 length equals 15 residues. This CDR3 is CASSALAGGGYEQYF. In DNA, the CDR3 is TGTGCCAGTAGTGCACTAGCGGGAGGTGGCTACGAGCAGTACTTC.

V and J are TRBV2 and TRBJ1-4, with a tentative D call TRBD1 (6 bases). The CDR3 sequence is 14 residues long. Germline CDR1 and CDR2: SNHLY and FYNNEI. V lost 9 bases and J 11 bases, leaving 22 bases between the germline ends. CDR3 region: CASTNRAFDLKLFF. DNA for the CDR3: TGTGCCAGTACGAACAGGGCTTTCGACCTTAAACTGTTTTTT. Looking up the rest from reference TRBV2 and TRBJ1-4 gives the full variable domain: EPEVTQTPSHQVTQMGQEVILRCVPISNHLYFYWYRQILGQKVEFLVSFYNNEISEKSEIFDDQFSVERPDGSNFTLKIRSTKLEDSAMYFCASTNRAFDLKLFFGSGTQLSVL.

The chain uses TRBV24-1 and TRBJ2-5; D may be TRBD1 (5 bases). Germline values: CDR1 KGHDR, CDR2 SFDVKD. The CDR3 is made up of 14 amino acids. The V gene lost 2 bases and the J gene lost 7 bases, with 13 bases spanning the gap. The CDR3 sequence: CATSDSPGKGTQYF. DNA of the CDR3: TGTGCCACCAGTGATTCCCCAGGGAAAGGGACCCAGTACTTC.

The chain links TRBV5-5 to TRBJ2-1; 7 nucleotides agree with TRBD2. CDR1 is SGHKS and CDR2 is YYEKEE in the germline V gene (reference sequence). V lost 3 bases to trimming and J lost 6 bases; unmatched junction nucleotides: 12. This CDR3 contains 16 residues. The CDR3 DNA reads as TGTGCCAGCAGCTACGCCGTTGTGCGGGGGATCAATGAGCAGTTCTTC. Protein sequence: CASSYAVVRGINEQFF. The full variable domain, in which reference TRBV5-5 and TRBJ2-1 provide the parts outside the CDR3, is DAGVTQSPTHLIKTRGQQVTLRCSPISGHKSVSWYQQVLGQGPQFIFQYYEKEERGRGNFPDRFSARQFPNYSSELNVNALLLGDSALYLCASSYAVVRGINEQFFGPGTRLTVL.